Here is one T cell receptor beta chain with its context. The data belong to a study of T cell repertoires in aging, cancer and after chemotherapy. In the study overall: The whole study produced a dataset of around 8.4 million TCR reads.

Amplification of TCR beta used genomic DNA extracted from peripheral blood. V lost 5 bases and J lost 4, with 17 bases in between. The CDR3 contains 15 residues. CDR1 is MNHNS and CDR2 is SASEGT in the germline V gene. TRB rearrangements spanning V, D and J were amplified using mixed TRB-A/B primers. TCRdb processed the multiplex PCR reads anew with MiXCR; each CDR3 protein has one entry. The data contain around 10,000 distinct CDR3 sequences, 32% of them singletons. V gene TRBV6-1 combines with J gene TRBJ1-2; D not certain. The receptor was isolated from a human donor in good health. Sequenced sample: blood. The CDR3 DNA reads as TGTGCCAGCAGTTACTCCGCCCTACTGGCCTATGGCTACACCTTC. Protein: CASSYSALLAYGYTF.